A selection of T cell receptor beta chains follows, all from one sample in a study of T-cell reconstitution after alpha-beta-depleted transplantation in children. MiXCR, applied by TCRdb to the PCR reads, yields one record per CDR3 protein. The sample records approximately 130,000 distinct CDR3 sequences, 8.5% to 10% being singletons. The sequences come from PBMCs, mostly from graft donor cells, collected 180 days after TCRalphabeta/CD19-depleted stem cell transplant. The receptors here all came from a girl under two years old who had a stem cell transplant for combined immunodeficiency, so the T cells may come from the graft donor. The CDR3 runs from the conserved cysteine through the conserved F or W. The D gene is left open where the match is weak. The listing skips clone size in some rows; elsewhere it reads once, few, many or a size class.

TRBJ2-1 NA many TRBV5-5 TGTGCCAGCAGCAACCAAGGAAATGAGCAGTTCTTC CASSNQGNEQFF
TRBJ2-3 TRBD2 few TRBV20-1 TGCAGTGCCCAGACTAGCGTTGGCACAGATACGCAGTATTTT CSAQTSVGTDTQYF
TRBJ2-1 TRBD1 many TRBV9 TGTGCCAGCAGCCCCCAGGGGGCCTGGGATGAGCAGTTCTTC CASSPQGAWDEQFF
TRBJ1-4 TRBD1 few TRBV7-2 TGTGCCAGCAGCTTGACAGGGGTGGATGAAAAACTGTTTTTT CASSLTGVDEKLFF
TRBJ2-7 NA few TRBV10-3 TGTGCCAAGCCAGTTCACGAGCAGTACTTC CAKPVHEQYF
TRBJ2-4 TRBD1 NA TRBV24-1 TGTGCCACCAGTGAAGGGACAGACATTCAGTACTTC CATSEGTDIQYF
TRBJ1-4 NA many TRBV12-3/TRBV12-4 TGTGCCAGCCGCCGGGACCTTAATGAAAAACTGTTTTTT CASRRDLNEKLFF
TRBJ2-1 NA NA TRBV19 TGTGCCAGTGGAACCCTTGACAGGACCTACAATGAGCAGTTCTTC CASGTLDRTYNEQFF
TRBJ2-7 NA few TRBV7-6 TGTGCCAGCAGCCCACGCGAGTGGGGGCGGAGCGAGCAGTACTTC CASSPREWGRSEQYF
TRBJ2-5 NA NA TRBV7-9 TGTGCCAGCAGCCTCGGGGGGCCTCAGACCCAGTACTTC CASSLGGPQTQYF
TRBJ2-1 NA NA TRBV5-5 TGTGCCAGCAGCCCGGGGCAGGGTGCCCACAATGAGCAGTTCTTC CASSPGQGAHNEQFF
TRBJ2-2 NA few TRBV5-1 TGCGCCAGCAGCTTGACGGGTGTCGGGGAGCTGTTTTTT CASSLTGVGELFF
TRBJ2-5 NA NA TRBV15 TGTGCCACCAGCAGAGATGAGCGGGAGACCCAGTACTTC CATSRDERETQYF
TRBJ2-1 TRBD2 few TRBV10-3 TGTGCCATCAGGCCCGGGACTAGCGGGAGTTATGAGCAGTTCTTC CAIRPGTSGSYEQFF
TRBJ2-1 NA NA TRBV20-1 TGCAGTGCTAGTCTAACATTGAGCTCCTACAATGAGCAGTTCTTC CSASLTLSSYNEQFF
TRBJ2-1 TRBD2 NA TRBV10-3 TGTGCCATCAGTGAGTCCGGGACTAAGTACAATGAGCAGTTCTTC CAISESGTKYNEQFF
TRBJ2-5 NA few TRBV29-1 TGCAGCGTACCCGGGCCAGCTGAGACCCAGTACTTC CSVPGPAETQYF
TRBJ2-3 TRBD1 many TRBV5-1 TGCGCCAGCAGCTTGTTACAGGGGGGCTGGGAGGCGCAGTATTTT CASSLLQGGWEAQYF
TRBJ1-2 NA NA TRBV27 TGTGCCAGCAGTTTAGCAGGGGCAGGACGTAACTATGGCTACACCTTC CASSLAGAGRNYGYTF
TRBJ1-1 NA few TRBV12-3/TRBV12-4 TGTGCCAGCAGTTTTACCTGGACCGAAGCTTTCTTT CASSFTWTEAFF
TRBJ1-4 TRBD1 NA TRBV7-2 TGTGCCAGCAGCTTGGACAGGGGAAAACTGTTTTTT CASSLDRGKLFF